This T cell receptor beta chain was captured by sequencing in a study of blood T cell repertoires in COVID-19. Study-level information: Donors in the United States, Italy and Spain gave samples during acute or convalescent COVID-19. The cDNA or gDNA used as material had been derived from T cells, B-cell-depleted T cells, or PBMCs.

Germline trimming cut 2 bases from V and 2 bases from J; bases unmatched to any gene: 11. The length of the CDR3 is 16 residues. Per the germline V gene, CDR1 is SQVTM and CDR2 is ANQGSEA. Original processing notes: Cell counts per sample came from amplifying reference gene primers. Only in-frame clones appear in the TCRdb table, and some are missing; sequencing was by immunoSEQ multiplex PCR. That table furnishes V, J and clone size, whereas the DNA furnished D and trimming. The table lists over 200,000 clones, about 90% of them singletons. V gene TRBV29-1 combines with J gene TRBJ2-5; TRBD2 matches at 7 bases. The receptor comes from a man in his forties or fifties with active or convalescent COVID-19. The sequencing sample was made of peripheral blood. This CDR3 reads CSVERGRAMSQETQYF. The CDR3, as DNA: TGCAGCGTTGAACGGGGGAGGGCCATGTCACAAGAGACCCAGTACTTC.